Shown below are 29 T cell receptor beta chains from a single sample sequenced in a study of shared clonotypes between healthy human individuals. Here immunoSEQ multiplex PCR was the method, and the copy in TCRdb shows in-frame clones only, minus some. Of 1,500,000 or so clones listed, around 97% were seen once; the top ten hold approximately 1.1%. Sequenced: naive CD4+ T cells sorted from blood. Subset: CD45RA+ positively selected. These receptors were taken from a young man in good health.

The chain employs TRBV7-6 and TRBJ2-1, with 10 bases that match TRBD2. The CDR3 extends over 16 amino acids. The germline gives CDR1 SGHVS, CDR2 FNYEAQ. V gave up 5 bases and J gave up 6 bases; unmatched junction bases: 10. CDR3 amino acids: CASSLTGTSAFNEQFF. CDR3 coding DNA: TGTGCCAGCAGCCTTACCGGGACTAGCGCGTTCAATGAGCAGTTCTTC.

Written as DNA, the CDR3 is TGTGCCATCACAGGGGAGTTTGGAAAGTACGAGCAGTACTTC. It is translated as CAITGEFGKYEQYF. The chain has TRBV10-3 and TRBJ2-7; possibly TRBD1 for D (6 bases). CDR3 length equals 14 residues. Per germline, CDR1 ENHRY and CDR2 SYGVKD. V was clipped by 7 bases and J by 4 bases, with 17 bases between them.

Remarks on this clone: This CDR3 is also generated by other DNA sequences in the sample. The V and J genes are TRBV5-1 and TRBJ2-1; D uncertain. V was clipped by 3 bases and J by 3 bases, with 10 bases between them. This CDR3 comprises 14 residues. Germline V gives CDR1 SGHRS, CDR2 YFSETQ. The CDR3 DNA follows: TGCGCCAGCAGCTCGTCCGGCGTCTACAATGAGCAGTTCTTC. Its protein product is CASSSSGVYNEQFF.

The chain joins TRBV6-6 to TRBJ2-2; possibly TRBD2 for D (6 bases). V was pared by 8 bases and J by 2 bases, with 9 bases between. CDR3 length equals 13 residues. The V gene's germline CDR1 is MNHNY and CDR2 SVGAGI (reference sequence). In nucleotides, the CDR3 is TGTGCCAGCGGGAGGCCCAACACCGGGGAGCTGTTTTTT. It yields the protein CASGRPNTGELFF.

The rearrangement links TRBV28 to TRBJ1-1, with 7 bases fitting TRBD1. The V gene's germline CDR1 is MDHEN and CDR2 SYDVKM. This CDR3 has 11 residues. Trimming at V came to 5 bases and at J to 8 bases, leaving 2 bases not matched to a gene. CDR3: CASSLGGEAFF. In DNA form, the CDR3 reads TGTGCCAGCAGTCTAGGGGGCGAAGCTTTCTTT.

Only one count was recorded for this clone. The rearrangement uses TRBV19 and TRBJ2-5, with TRBD2 matching over 8 bases. Germline assignment: CDR1 LNHDA and CDR2 SQIVND (reference sequence). V dropped 2 bases and J dropped 2; count of bases not matched to a gene: 4. CDR3 length: 15 amino acids. Here the CDR3 reads CASSIPRGRQETQYF. As DNA, the CDR3 is TGTGCCAGTAGTATACCACGCGGGAGGCAAGAGACCCAGTACTTC.

The J gene is TRBJ1-3, the V gene TRBV5-1; no clear D. With 2 bases removed from V and 7 bases from J, the gap between germline ends came to 4 bases. The CDR3 length is 11 residues. The germline gives CDR1 SGHRS, CDR2 YFSETQ. CDR3 nucleotide sequence: TGCGCCAGCAGCTTAGAGAACACCATATATTTT. The encoded protein is CASSLENTIYF.

The chain uses TRBV9 and TRBJ2-5, with D perhaps TRBD1 (5 bases). Trimming took 4 bases from V and 4 from J, leaving 17 bases between them. Germline CDR1 SGDLS, CDR2 YYNGEE. The CDR3 length is 15 residues. The CDR3, as DNA: TGTGCCAGCAGCTACTCCTGGGGCAGTGTAGAGACCCAGTACTTC. The encoded protein is CASSYSWGSVETQYF.

This clone was detected only once. The V gene is TRBV5-4, the J gene TRBJ2-7, with D maybe TRBD2 (6 bases). The CDR3 is made up of 14 amino acids. Trimming stripped 4 bases from V and 0 bases from J, with 11 bases between. The germline CDR1 and CDR2 sequences are SGHNT and YYREEE (reference sequence). The CDR3: CASSPGLNSYEQYF. For the CDR3, the DNA is TGTGCCAGCAGCCCTGGACTAAACTCCTACGAGCAGTACTTC.

CDR3 protein: CASSLVLDRFSEQYF. CDR3 sequence (DNA): TGTGCCAGCAGTTTAGTTCTGGACAGGTTCTCCGAGCAGTACTTC. The chain is built from TRBV27 and TRBJ2-7; 7 bases align to TRBD1. V dropped 2 bases and J dropped 6; count of bases not matched to a gene: 10. The CDR3 covers 15 residues. Germline V gene sequence: CDR1 MNHEY, CDR2 SMNVEV (reference sequence).

Note on this clone: The same CDR3 is also encoded by other DNA sequences in this sample. The chain uses TRBV27 and TRBJ1-3; D remains ambiguous. Germline V CDR1 and CDR2: MNHEY, SMNVEV (reference sequence). V was shortened by 4 bases and J by 0 bases, with 4 bases between the two germline ends. This CDR3 has 13 residues. The CDR3 loop is CASSSSSGNTIYF. CDR3 bases: TGTGCCAGCAGTTCAAGCTCTGGAAACACCATATATTTT.

This rearrangement joins TRBV18 to TRBJ2-5; D unresolved. This CDR3 has 12 amino acids. Germline V gene sequence: CDR1 KGHSH, CDR2 LQKENI. V shed 4 bases and J shed 2 bases, with 5 bases lying between them. CDR3 sequence (DNA): TGTGCCAGCTCACTAACGCAAGAGACCCAGTACTTC. Its translation: CASSLTQETQYF.

The chain carries TRBV7-6 and TRBJ2-5; TRBD1 matches 7 bases. The V gene end was trimmed by 5 bases and the J gene end by 5 bases; junction bases not matched to a gene: 11. The CDR3 has 15 residues. Germline V gene lookup returns CDR1 SGHVS and CDR2 FNYEAQ. The CDR3 is CASSTRTGMGETQYF. As DNA, the CDR3 is TGTGCCAGCAGCACGAGGACAGGCATGGGGGAGACCCAGTACTTC.

This chain uses TRBV19 with TRBJ1-2, with D hard to call. The CDR3 is made up of 12 amino acids. V shed 7 bases and J shed 10 bases, with 16 bases lying between them. The germline V gene encodes CDR1 LNHDA and CDR2 SQIVND (reference sequence). CDR3 in DNA: TGTGCCAGTACCGGGAAGAACGGATACTACACCTTC. This encodes CASTGKNGYYTF.

The gene calls are TRBV7-8 and TRBJ2-3, with 8 nucleotides matching TRBD2. Per the germline V gene, CDR1 is SGHVS and CDR2 is FQNEAQ. V lost 6 bases to trimming and J lost 5 bases; unmatched junction nucleotides: 10. CDR3 length: 15 residues. For the CDR3, the DNA is TGTGCCAGCAGAACTCCGGGACTAGGAGTAGATACGCAGTATTTT. It yields the protein CASRTPGLGVDTQYF.

The chain's CDR3 is CASSLHPTITNTEAFF. As DNA, the CDR3 is TGCGCCAGCAGCTTGCACCCTACCATTACGAACACTGAAGCTTTCTTT. The chain has TRBV5-1 and TRBJ1-1; D gene uncertain. Germline values: CDR1 SGHRS, CDR2 YFSETQ. This CDR3 region has 16 residues. V lost 1 base and J 1 base, leaving 14 bases between the germline ends.

The chain has TRBV25-1 and TRBJ2-7; 12 positions agree with TRBD2. The CDR3 loop spans 15 amino acids. V lost 4 bases and J lost 3; bases outside the gene matches: 4. Germline CDR1 MGHDK, CDR2 SYGVNS. As DNA, the CDR3 is TGTGCCAGCAGTGCAAGACTAGCGGGGGACTACGAGCAGTACTTC. Translating gives CASSARLAGDYEQYF.

The V call is TRBV19, the J call TRBJ2-1, with TRBD2 matching over 7 bases. The length of the CDR3 is 16 residues. J lost 0 bases, V lost 4 bases, and 6 bases had no gene match. The germline gives CDR1 LNHDA, CDR2 SQIVND (reference sequence). The CDR3 sequence is CASSTLAARSYNEQFF. The CDR3 DNA reads TGTGCCAGTAGTACCCTAGCGGCCCGCTCCTACAATGAGCAGTTCTTC.

The J gene is TRBJ1-1, the V gene TRBV28, with TRBD1 identical over 9 bases. V gave up 3 bases and J gave up 1 base; unmatched junction bases: 6. The CDR3 contains 16 residues. Germline V lookup: CDR1 MDHEN, CDR2 SYDVKM. This CDR3 is CASSFQQGAPNTEAFF. As DNA, the CDR3 is TGTGCCAGCAGTTTTCAACAGGGGGCTCCGAACACTGAAGCTTTCTTT.

The CDR3 coding sequence is TGTGCCAGCTCACCAAAGGGACTAGCGGGAGGGTTCCAAGAGACCCAGTACTTC. Translating gives CASSPKGLAGGFQETQYF. V gene TRBV18 combines with J gene TRBJ2-5, with TRBD2 identical over 16 bases. V was clipped by 2 bases and J by 1 base; unmatched bases: 4. The CDR3 has 18 amino acids. CDR1 is KGHSH, CDR2 LQKENI, per germline.

V usage is TRBV7-9 and J usage is TRBJ1-5; D unclear. CDR1 and CDR2 (germline): SEHNR, FQNEAQ (reference sequence). The CDR3 length is 14 residues. V shed 2 bases and J shed 1 base, with 6 bases lying between them. CDR3 sequence reads: CASSLLQSNQPQHF. The CDR3 DNA sequence: TGTGCCAGCAGCTTATTACAAAGCAATCAGCCCCAGCATTTT.

The V call is TRBV19, the J call TRBJ1-5; D gene ambiguous. Germline lookup yields CDR1 LNHDA and CDR2 SQIVND (reference sequence). Between the trimmed V and J ends, which lost 2 bases and 6 bases, there was a span of 14 bases. The length of the CDR3 is 15 residues. CDR3 bases: TGTGCCAGTAGTATACGAGGCACTTTGGGTCAGCCCCAGCATTTT. Amino acid sequence: CASSIRGTLGQPQHF.

With regard to this clone: The same CDR3 is also encoded by other DNA sequences in this sample. This chain joins TRBV5-1 and TRBJ2-1; TRBD2 matches 12 bases. Losses at the gene ends were 4 bases for V and 6 bases for J; bases not matched to a gene: 5. The CDR3 loop spans 15 amino acids. CDR1 is SGHRS, CDR2 YFSETQ, per germline. As DNA, the CDR3 is TGCGCCAGCAGCCCCGGACTAGCGGGGAGCAATGAGCAGTTCTTC. Its translation is CASSPGLAGSNEQFF.

This chain joins TRBV4-2 and TRBJ2-7; 8 bases agree with TRBD2. This CDR3 comprises 16 residues. Trimming took 3 bases from V and 3 from J; bases not matched to a gene: 10. Germline V gene data show CDR1 as LGHNA and CDR2 as YNFKEQ. This CDR3 reads CASSHGLAGTYYEQYF. Written as DNA, the CDR3 is TGTGCCAGCAGCCATGGACTAGCTGGGACTTACTACGAGCAGTACTTC.

The chain joins TRBV4-3 to TRBJ2-1; maybe TRBD2 (5 bases). Trimming stripped 1 base from V and 4 bases from J, with 11 bases between. There are 15 residues in the CDR3. Per germline, CDR1 LGHNA and CDR2 YSLEER. The CDR3 loop is CASSQALEGYNEQFF. The CDR3 DNA is TGCGCCAGCAGCCAAGCACTAGAAGGGTACAATGAGCAGTTCTTC.

The V and J genes are TRBV28 and TRBJ2-1; 9 bases agree with TRBD2. The V gene's germline CDR1 is MDHEN and CDR2 SYDVKM. J was trimmed by 5 bases and V by 8 bases; bases with no gene match: 10. The CDR3 extends over 15 amino acids. CDR3 sequence (DNA): TGTGCCAGCCTATCGGGCGGGAGGGCCCACAATGAGCAGTTCTTC. Its translation is CASLSGGRAHNEQFF.

J is TRBJ2-7 and V is TRBV14; a weak D match, TRBD1 (6 bases). V was shortened by 3 bases and J by 7 bases, with 22 bases between the two germline ends. The CDR3 has 16 amino acids. Looked up from germline, CDR1 is SGHDN and CDR2 is FVKESK. The CDR3 is CASSQGHEITTGEQYF. The CDR3 nucleotides read TGTGCCAGCAGCCAGGGACACGAAATTACCACGGGTGAGCAGTACTTC.

The chain's CDR3 is CASSPSVVATDTQYF. The DNA for the CDR3 is TGTGCCAGCTCACCCTCGGTGGTAGCAACAGATACGCAGTATTTT. The V and J genes are TRBV18 and TRBJ2-3; D remains ambiguous. Germline-derived CDR1 and CDR2 are KGHSH and LQKENI. The V gene lost 3 bases and the J gene lost 3 bases, with 13 bases spanning the gap. The CDR3 runs to 15 residues.

The chain joins TRBV27 to TRBJ1-1; TRBD1 aligns across 8 bases. This CDR3 spans 15 amino acids. Germline lookup yields CDR1 MNHEY and CDR2 SMNVEV (reference sequence). The junction had 10 bases not matched to a gene; V was cut back by 5 bases and J by 5 bases. The CDR3 DNA reads TGTGCCAGCAGTGAGAAGACAGGGGCCGGAACTGAAGCTTTCTTT. It yields the protein CASSEKTGAGTEAFF.